Described below is a single T cell receptor beta chain sequence and its context. The sample comes from a study of blood T cell repertoires in COVID-19. At the level of the study: Whether acute or convalescent, the COVID-19 samples came from the United States, Italy and Spain. T cells, B-cell-depleted T cells, or PBMCs provided the cDNA or gDNA that served as material.

Original methodology: From reference gene primer amplification, estimates of nucleated cell counts were derived. The repertoire was sequenced with immunoSEQ multiplex PCR; TCRdb's copy has only in-frame clones and lacks some. The DNA was the basis for D and trimming; V, J and clone size are from that table. This table holds about 220,000 clones, roughly 84% found once. The sequenced sample consisted of peripheral blood. The TCR was taken from a man aged 40-49 years with active or convalescent COVID-19.

CDR3 bases: TGTGCCAGCAGCACGGAGGACAGGCCGAACTATGGCTACACCTTC. It encodes CASSTEDRPNYGYTF. The rearrangement uses TRBV5-4 and TRBJ1-2; 7 nucleotides align to TRBD1. From germline, CDR1 is SGHNT and CDR2 YYREEE (reference sequence). The CDR3 has 15 residues. The V and J ends lost 4 bases and 2 bases, in that order; junction bases with no gene match: 8.